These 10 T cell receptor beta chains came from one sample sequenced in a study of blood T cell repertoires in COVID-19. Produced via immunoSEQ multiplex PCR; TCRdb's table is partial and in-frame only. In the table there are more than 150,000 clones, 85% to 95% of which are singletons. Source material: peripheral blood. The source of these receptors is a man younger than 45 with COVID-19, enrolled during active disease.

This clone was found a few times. The CDR3 DNA reads as TGTGCCAGCAGCCAATTTACAGGGCCGATCGACATTCAGTACTTC. Translating gives CASSQFTGPIDIQYF. The genes are TRBV14 and TRBJ2-4, with D tentatively TRBD1 (6 bases). CDR3 length equals 15 residues. Trimming stripped 2 bases from V and 8 bases from J, with 16 bases between. Per germline, CDR1 SGHDN and CDR2 FVKESK.

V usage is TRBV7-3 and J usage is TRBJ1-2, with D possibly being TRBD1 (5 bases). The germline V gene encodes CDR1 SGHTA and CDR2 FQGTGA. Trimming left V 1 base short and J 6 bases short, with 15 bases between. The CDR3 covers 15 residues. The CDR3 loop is CASSLSGAAMDGYTF. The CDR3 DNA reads TGTGCCAGCAGCTTAAGTGGGGCAGCGATGGATGGCTACACCTTC.

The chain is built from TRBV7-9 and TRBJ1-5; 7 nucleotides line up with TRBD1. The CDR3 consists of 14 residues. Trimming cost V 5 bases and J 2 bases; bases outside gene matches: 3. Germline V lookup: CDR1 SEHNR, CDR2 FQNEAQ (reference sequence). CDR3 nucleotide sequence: TGTGCCAGCAGCGTAGGGACAGGCAATCAGCCCCAGCATTTT. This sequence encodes CASSVGTGNQPQHF.

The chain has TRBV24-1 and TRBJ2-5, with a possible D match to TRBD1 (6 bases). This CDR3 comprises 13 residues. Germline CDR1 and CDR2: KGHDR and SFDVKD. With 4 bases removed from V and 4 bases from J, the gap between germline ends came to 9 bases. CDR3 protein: CATSDHRAETQYF. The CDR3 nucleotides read TGTGCCACCAGTGACCACAGGGCAGAGACCCAGTACTTC.

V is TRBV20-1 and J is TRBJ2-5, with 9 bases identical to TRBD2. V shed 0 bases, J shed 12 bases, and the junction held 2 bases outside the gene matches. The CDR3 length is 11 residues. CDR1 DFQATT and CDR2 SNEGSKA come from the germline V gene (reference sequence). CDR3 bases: TGCAGTGCTAGAGATGGCGGGGGGGAGTACTTC. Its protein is CSARDGGGEYF.

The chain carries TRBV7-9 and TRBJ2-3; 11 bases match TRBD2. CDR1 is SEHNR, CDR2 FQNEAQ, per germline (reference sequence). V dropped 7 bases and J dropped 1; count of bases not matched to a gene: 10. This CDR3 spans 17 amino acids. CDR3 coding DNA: TGTGCCAGCACTTCCACAGGGGGACTAGCGGGCACAGATACGCAGTATTTT. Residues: CASTSTGGLAGTDTQYF.

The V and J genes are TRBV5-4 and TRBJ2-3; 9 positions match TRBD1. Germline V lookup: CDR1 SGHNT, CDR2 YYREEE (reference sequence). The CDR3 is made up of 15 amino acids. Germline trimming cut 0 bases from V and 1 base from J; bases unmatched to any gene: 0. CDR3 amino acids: CASSLDRGRTDTQYF. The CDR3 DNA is TGTGCCAGCAGCTTGGACAGGGGGCGCACAGATACGCAGTATTTT.

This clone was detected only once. CDR3 nucleotide sequence: TGTGCCAGCAGTTTATCTGGGGCTGGCAATCAGCCCCAGCATTTT. It yields the protein CASSLSGAGNQPQHF. The rearrangement uses TRBV27 and TRBJ1-5; possibly TRBD1 for D (5 bases). V was pared by 0 bases and J by 2 bases, with 8 bases between. The germline V gene has CDR1 MNHEY and CDR2 SMNVEV (reference sequence). This CDR3 spans 15 amino acids.

In DNA, the CDR3 is TGTGCCTGGAGTTGGGACATAAAAACCTACGAGCAGTACTTC. Translation: CAWSWDIKTYEQYF. The rearrangement uses TRBV30 and TRBJ2-7, with a possible D match to TRBD1 (6 bases). Germline loops: CDR1 GTSNPN, CDR2 SVGIG (reference sequence). This CDR3 region has 14 residues. Trimming took off 2 bases at V and 2 bases at J, with 13 bases between the two ends.

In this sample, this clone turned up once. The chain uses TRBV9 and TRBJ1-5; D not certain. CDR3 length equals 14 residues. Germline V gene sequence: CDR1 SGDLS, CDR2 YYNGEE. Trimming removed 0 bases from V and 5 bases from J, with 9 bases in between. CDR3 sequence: CASSVAPVDQPQHF. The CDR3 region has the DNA TGTGCCAGCAGCGTAGCCCCAGTTGATCAGCCCCAGCATTTT.